One and the same sample provided the 7 T cell receptor beta chains below, sequenced in a study of T cells expressing NK-cell markers. TCRdb reworked the 5' RACE reads into one entry per CDR3 protein, no DNA. This specimen shows some 450,000 distinct CDR3 sequences; the ten leading clones hold 7.3%. The sequencing input was blood T cells: a sorted CD56 or NKG2C T cell subset, CD4+ or CD8+ T cells, or bulk PBMC T cells (not recorded which). These TCRs come from a woman aged 18 to 69 in good health.

This chain joins TRBV7-9 and TRBJ2-7; TCRdb gives TRBD1 as the D gene, but with no DNA this cannot be confirmed. The CDR3 has 16 amino acids. CDR1 and CDR2 (germline): SEHNR, FQNEAQ (reference sequence). CDR3 sequence: CASSSTGGLSGGEQYF.

The rearrangement uses TRBV2 and TRBJ1-5. Germline CDR1 and CDR2: SNHLY and FYNNEI. The CDR3 consists of 12 residues. This chain's CDR3 is CASLGSNQPQHF.

The rearrangement uses TRBV5-6 and TRBJ2-3; without DNA, the TCRdb call of TRBD2 cannot be checked. The CDR3 is 17 amino acids. Germline-derived CDR1 and CDR2 are SGHDT and YYEEEE. Here the CDR3 reads CASSLTSGSFRTDTQYF.

The chain combines TRBV5-4 with TRBJ2-5; there is no DNA to check the TCRdb D call of TRBD1. Looked up from germline, CDR1 is SGHNT and CDR2 is YYREEE (reference sequence). The CDR3 is 15 amino acids. The CDR3 region is CASSLGATGQETQYF.

The rearrangement links TRBV20-1 to TRBJ1-2; the D call from TCRdb, TRBD1, cannot be confirmed without DNA. The CDR3 runs to 13 residues. Germline-derived CDR1 and CDR2 are DFQATT and SNEGSKA (reference sequence). CDR3 residues: CSATRDTSRGYTF.

The rearrangement links TRBV28 to TRBJ2-5; without DNA, the TCRdb call of TRBD1 cannot be checked. The CDR3 is made up of 15 amino acids. In germline, CDR1 is MDHEN, CDR2 SYDVKM. CDR3 protein: CASSLASGVAETQYF.

The rearrangement joins TRBV4-3 to TRBJ1-2; TCRdb proposes TRBD1, but this gene call is untestable without DNA. CDR1 is LGHNA, CDR2 YSLEER, per germline. The CDR3 contains 15 residues. CDR3 sequence reads: CASSSRWANNYGYTF.